This T cell receptor (beta chain) emerged from a study of STAT5B mutations in CD4+ large granular lymphocyte leukemia. Note on this clone: Its cognate antigen is unknown.

The trim removed 5 bases at V and 3 bases at J, leaving 10 bases unmatched. CDR3 length: 16 amino acids. The germline CDR1 and CDR2 sequences are MNHNY and SVGAGI (reference sequence). How the authors handled the data: Lowest detectable productive clonotype frequency was 2.59 x 10-5. Profiled with immunoSEQ multiplex PCR; TCRdb holds only in-frame clones, not every one. The DNA gave D and trimming, while V, J and clone size come from that table. The sample contains tens of thousands of clones, over 60% of which appear only once. Controls came from buffy coats of healthy blood donors. Study-wide findings and caveats: CD4-sorted patient repertoires seemed more clonal than healthy CD4+ repertoires.

The chain combines TRBV6-6 with TRBJ2-7; 10 nucleotides agree with TRBD2. The clonotype was recovered from a human donor in good health. Sequencing was performed on CD4+ T cells from blood buffy coats. The CDR3 loop reads CASSHFGTSEGYEQYF. In DNA, the CDR3 is TGTGCCAGCAGTCACTTTGGGACTAGCGAGGGCTACGAGCAGTACTTC.